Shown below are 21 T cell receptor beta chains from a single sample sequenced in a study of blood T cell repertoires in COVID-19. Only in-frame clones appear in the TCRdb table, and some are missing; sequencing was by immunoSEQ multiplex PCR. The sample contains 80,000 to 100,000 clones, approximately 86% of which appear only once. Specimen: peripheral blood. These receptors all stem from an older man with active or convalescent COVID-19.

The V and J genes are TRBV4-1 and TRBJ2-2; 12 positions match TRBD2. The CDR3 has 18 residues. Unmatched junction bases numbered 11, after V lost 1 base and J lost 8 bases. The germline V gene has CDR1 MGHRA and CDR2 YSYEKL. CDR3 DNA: TGCGCCAGCAGCCAAGCCAGGGCTAGCGGGGGGGTGGCTGGGGAGCTGTTTTTT. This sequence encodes CASSQARASGGVAGELFF.

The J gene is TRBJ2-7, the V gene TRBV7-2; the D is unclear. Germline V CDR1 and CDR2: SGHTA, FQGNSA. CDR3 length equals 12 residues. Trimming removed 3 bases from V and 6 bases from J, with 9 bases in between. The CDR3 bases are TGTGCCAGCAGCTTTACCGGTCGCGAGCAGTACTTC. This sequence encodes CASSFTGREQYF. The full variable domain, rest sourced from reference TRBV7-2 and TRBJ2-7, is GAGVSQSPSNKVTEKGKDVELRCDPISGHTALYWYRQSLGQGLEFLIYFQGNSAPDKSGLPSDRFSAERTGGSVSTLTIQRTQQEDSAVYLCASSFTGREQYFGPGTRLTVT.

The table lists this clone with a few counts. The DNA for the CDR3 is TGTGCCAGCAGCTTAGTTGGCGGGATAGCGGGGGGGCACTCCAATGAGCAGTTCTTC. This sequence encodes CASSLVGGIAGGHSNEQFF. The rearrangement joins TRBV11-3 to TRBJ2-1, with 11 bases aligning to TRBD2. Per germline, CDR1 SGHNT and CDR2 YENEEA. CDR3 length equals 19 residues. V lost 1 base and J lost 6; bases outside the gene matches: 14.

The CDR3 sequence is CASSFLGGGEQFF. CDR3 nucleotides: TGTGCCAGCAGCTTCTTGGGTGGAGGTGAGCAGTTCTTC. The chain couples TRBV11-1 to TRBJ2-1; D may be TRBD2 (5 bases). This CDR3 is built from 13 residues. Trimming left V 3 bases short and J 9 bases short, with 12 bases between. CDR1 SGHAT and CDR2 FQDESV come from the germline V gene (reference sequence).

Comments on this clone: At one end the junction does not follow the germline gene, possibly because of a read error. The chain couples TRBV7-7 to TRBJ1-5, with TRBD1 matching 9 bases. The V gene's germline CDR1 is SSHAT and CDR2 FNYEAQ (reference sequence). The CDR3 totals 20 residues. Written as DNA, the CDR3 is TGTGCTAGCAGCTTAGGGGAGAACCGACAGGGGGTACTTAGCAATCAGCCCCAGCATTTT. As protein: CASSLGENRQGVLSNQPQHF.

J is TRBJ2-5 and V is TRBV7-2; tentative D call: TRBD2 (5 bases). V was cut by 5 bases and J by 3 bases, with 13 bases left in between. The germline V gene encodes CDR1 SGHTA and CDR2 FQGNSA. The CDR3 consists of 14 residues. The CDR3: CASSPGLIEETQYF. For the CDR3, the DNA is TGTGCCAGCAGCCCCGGACTGATCGAAGAGACCCAGTACTTC. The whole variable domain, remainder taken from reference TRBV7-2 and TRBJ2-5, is GAGVSQSPSNKVTEKGKDVELRCDPISGHTALYWYRQSLGQGLEFLIYFQGNSAPDKSGLPSDRFSAERTGGSVSTLTIQRTQQEDSAVYLCASSPGLIEETQYFGPGTRLLVL.

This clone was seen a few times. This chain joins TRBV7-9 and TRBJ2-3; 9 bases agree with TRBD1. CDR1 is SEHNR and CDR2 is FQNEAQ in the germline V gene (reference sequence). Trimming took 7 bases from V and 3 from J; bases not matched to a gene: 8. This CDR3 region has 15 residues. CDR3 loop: CASTKDRGSTDTQYF. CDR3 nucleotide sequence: TGTGCCAGCACGAAGGACAGGGGATCGACAGATACGCAGTATTTT.

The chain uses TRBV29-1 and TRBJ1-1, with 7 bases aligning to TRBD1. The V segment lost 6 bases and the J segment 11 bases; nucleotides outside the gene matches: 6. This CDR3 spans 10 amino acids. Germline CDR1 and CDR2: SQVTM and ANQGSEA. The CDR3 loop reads CSVHRGLAFF. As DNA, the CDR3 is TGCAGCGTCCATAGGGGGCTGGCTTTCTTT.

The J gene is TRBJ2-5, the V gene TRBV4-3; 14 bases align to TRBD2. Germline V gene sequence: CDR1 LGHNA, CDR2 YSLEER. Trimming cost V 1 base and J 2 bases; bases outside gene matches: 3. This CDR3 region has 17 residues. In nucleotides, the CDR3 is TGCGCCAGCAGCCAAGGGGGGACTAGCGGGGGACAAGAGACCCAGTACTTC. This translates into CASSQGGTSGGQETQYF.

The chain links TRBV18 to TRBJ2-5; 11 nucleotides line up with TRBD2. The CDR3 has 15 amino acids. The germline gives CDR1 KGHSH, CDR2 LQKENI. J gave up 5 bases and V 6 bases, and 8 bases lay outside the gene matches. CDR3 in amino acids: CASSTLAGAGETQYF. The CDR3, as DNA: TGTGCCAGCTCGACACTAGCGGGGGCTGGGGAGACCCAGTACTTC.

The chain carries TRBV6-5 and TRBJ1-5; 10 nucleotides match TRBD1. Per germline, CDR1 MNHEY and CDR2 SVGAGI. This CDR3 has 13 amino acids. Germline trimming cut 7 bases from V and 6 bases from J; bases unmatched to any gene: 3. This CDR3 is CASTWDRGQPQHF. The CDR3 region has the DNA TGTGCCAGCACTTGGGACAGGGGTCAGCCCCAGCATTTT.

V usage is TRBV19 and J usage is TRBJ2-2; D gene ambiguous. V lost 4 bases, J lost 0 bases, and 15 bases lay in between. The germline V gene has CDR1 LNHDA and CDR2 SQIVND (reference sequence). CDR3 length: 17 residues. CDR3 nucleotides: TGTGCCAGTAGTAAGAGGCCCAGCCTAACGAACACCGGGGAGCTGTTTTTT. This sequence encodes CASSKRPSLTNTGELFF.

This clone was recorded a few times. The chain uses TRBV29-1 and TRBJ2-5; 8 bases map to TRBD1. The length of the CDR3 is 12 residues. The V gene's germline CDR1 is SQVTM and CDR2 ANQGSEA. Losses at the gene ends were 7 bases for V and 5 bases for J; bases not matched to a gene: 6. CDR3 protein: CSAAGGQETQYF. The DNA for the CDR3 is TGCAGCGCGGCAGGGGGCCAGGAGACCCAGTACTTC.

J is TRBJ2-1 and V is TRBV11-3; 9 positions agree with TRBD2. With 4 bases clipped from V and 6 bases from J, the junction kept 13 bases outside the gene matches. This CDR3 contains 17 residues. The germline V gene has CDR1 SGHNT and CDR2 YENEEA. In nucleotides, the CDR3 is TGTGCCAGCAGCTCGGGACCTAGCGGCGGGGGGGCCAATGAGCAGTTCTTC. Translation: CASSSGPSGGGANEQFF.

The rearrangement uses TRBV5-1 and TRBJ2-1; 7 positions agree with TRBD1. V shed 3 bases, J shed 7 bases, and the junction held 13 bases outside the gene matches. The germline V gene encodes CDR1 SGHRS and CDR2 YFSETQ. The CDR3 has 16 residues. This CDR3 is CASSSGTDGILNEQFF. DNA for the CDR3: TGCGCCAGCAGCTCCGGGACAGATGGAATCTTAAATGAGCAGTTCTTC.

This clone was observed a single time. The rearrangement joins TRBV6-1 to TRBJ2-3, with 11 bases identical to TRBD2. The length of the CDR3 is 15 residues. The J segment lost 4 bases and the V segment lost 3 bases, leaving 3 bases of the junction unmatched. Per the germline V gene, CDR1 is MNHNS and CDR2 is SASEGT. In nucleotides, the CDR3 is TGTGCCAGCAGTGACCATAGCGGGGGGGCAGATACGCAGTATTTT. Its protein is CASSDHSGGADTQYF.

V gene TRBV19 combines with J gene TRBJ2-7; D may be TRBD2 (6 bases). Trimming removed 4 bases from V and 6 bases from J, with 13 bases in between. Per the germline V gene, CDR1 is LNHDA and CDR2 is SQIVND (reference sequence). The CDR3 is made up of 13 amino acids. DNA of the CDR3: TGTGCCAGTAGTACCCCGGACTACGGCGAGCAGTACTTC. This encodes CASSTPDYGEQYF.

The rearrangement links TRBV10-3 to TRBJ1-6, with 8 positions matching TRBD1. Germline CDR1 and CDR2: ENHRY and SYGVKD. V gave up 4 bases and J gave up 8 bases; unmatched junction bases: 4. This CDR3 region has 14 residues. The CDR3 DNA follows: TGTGCCATCAGTGCTGGACAGGGAGATTCACCCCTCCACTTT. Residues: CAISAGQGDSPLHF.

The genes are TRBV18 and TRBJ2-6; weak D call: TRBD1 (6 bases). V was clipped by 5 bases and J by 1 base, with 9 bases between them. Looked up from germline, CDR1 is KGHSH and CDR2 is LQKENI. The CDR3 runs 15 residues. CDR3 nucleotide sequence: TGTGCCAGCTCAAGACAGGTATCTGGGGCCAACGTCCTGACTTTC. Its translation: CASSRQVSGANVLTF.

The CDR3: CASSLGPYQDGYTF. The CDR3 nucleotides are TGTGCCAGCAGCTTAGGGCCCTATCAGGATGGCTACACCTTC. The chain is built from TRBV7-9 and TRBJ1-2; D gene ambiguous. The V and J ends lost 1 base and 6 bases respectively, with 12 bases between them. The CDR3 has 14 amino acids. Germline loops: CDR1 SEHNR, CDR2 FQNEAQ (reference sequence).

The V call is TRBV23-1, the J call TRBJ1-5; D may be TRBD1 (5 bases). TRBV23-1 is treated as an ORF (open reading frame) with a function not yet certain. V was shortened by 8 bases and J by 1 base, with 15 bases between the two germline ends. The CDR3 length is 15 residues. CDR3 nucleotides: TGCGCCAGCCCTGGGGGGGGATCAAGCAATCAGCCCCAGCATTTT. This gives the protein CASPGGGSSNQPQHF.